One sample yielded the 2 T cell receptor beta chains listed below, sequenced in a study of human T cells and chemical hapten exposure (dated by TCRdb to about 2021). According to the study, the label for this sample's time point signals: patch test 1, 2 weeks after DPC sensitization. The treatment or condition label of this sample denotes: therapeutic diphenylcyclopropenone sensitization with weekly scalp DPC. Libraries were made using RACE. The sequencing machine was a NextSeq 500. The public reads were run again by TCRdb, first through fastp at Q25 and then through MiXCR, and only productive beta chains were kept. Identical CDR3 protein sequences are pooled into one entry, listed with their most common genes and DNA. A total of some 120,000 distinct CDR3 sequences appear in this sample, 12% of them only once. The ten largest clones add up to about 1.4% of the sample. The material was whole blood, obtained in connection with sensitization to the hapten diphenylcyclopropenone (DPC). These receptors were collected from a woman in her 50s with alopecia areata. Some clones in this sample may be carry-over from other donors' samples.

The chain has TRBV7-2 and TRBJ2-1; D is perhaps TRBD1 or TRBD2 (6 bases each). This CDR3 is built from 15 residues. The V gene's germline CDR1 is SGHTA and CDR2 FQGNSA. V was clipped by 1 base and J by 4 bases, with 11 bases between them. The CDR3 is CASSLEQGGYNEQFF. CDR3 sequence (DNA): TGTGCCAGCAGCTTAGAACAGGGAGGTTACAATGAGCAGTTCTTC.

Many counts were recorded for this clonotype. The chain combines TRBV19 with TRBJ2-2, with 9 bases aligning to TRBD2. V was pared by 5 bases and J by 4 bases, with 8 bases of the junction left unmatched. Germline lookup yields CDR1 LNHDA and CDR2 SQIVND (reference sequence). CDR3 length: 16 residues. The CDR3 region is CASSVRLAEFTGELFF. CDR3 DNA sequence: TGTGCCAGTAGTGTTAGACTAGCGGAGTTCACCGGGGAGCTGTTTTTT. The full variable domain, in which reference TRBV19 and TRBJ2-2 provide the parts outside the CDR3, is DGGITQSPKYLFRKEGQNVTLSCEQNLNHDAMYWYRQDPGQGLRLIYYSQIVNDFQKGDIAEGYSVSREKKESFPLTVTSAQKNPTAFYLCASSVRLAEFTGELFFGEGSRLTVL.